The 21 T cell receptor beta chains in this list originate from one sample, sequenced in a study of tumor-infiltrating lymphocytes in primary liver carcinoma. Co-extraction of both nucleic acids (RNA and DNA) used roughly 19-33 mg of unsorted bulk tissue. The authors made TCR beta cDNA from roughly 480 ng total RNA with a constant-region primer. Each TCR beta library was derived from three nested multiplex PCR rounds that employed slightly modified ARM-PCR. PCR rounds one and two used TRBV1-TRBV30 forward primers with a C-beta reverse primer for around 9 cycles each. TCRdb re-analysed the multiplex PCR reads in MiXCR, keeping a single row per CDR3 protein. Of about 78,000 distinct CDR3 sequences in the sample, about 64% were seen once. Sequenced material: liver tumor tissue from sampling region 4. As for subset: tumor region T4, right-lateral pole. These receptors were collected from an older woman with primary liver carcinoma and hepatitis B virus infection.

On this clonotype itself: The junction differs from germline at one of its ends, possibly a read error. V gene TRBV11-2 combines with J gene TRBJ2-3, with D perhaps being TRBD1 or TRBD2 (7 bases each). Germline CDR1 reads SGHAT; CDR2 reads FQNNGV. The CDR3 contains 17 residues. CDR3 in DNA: TGTGCGAGCAGCTCAGGGGGACTAATGTACACGTCAGATACGCAGTATTTT. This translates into CASSSGGLMYTSDTQYF.

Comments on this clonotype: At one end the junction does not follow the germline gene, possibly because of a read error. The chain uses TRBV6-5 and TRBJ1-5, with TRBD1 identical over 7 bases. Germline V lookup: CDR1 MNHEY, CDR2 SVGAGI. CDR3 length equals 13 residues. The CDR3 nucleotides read TGTGCCAACAGTCTCAACAGGGGACAGCCCCAGCATTTT. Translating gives CANSLNRGQPQHF.

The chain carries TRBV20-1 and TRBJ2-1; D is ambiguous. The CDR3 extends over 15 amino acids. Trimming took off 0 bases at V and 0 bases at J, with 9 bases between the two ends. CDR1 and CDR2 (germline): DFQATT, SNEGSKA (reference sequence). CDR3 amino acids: CSARDVFSSYNEQFF. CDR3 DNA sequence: TGCAGTGCTAGAGACGTATTCAGCTCCTACAATGAGCAGTTCTTC.

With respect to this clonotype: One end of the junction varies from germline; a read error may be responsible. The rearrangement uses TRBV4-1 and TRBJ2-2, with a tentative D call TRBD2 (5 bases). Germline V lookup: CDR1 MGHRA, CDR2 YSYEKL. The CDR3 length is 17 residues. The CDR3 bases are TGCGCCAGCAACCAAGTAGACATGGGATCTCCGACTGGGGAGCTGTTCTTT. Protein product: CASNQVDMGSPTGELFF.

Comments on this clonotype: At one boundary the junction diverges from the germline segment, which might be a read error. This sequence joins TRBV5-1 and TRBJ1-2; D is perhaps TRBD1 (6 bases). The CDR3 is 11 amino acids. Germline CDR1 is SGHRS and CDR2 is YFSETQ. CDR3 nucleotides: TGCGCCAACAGCTTGGACAGCAGCTACACCTTC. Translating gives CANSLDSSYTF.

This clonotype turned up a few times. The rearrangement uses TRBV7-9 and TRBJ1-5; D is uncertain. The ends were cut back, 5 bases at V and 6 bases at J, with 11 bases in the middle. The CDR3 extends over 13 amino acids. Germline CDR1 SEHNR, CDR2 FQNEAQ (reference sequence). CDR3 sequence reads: CASSLPGGQPQHF. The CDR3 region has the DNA TGTGCCAGCAGCCTACCGGGAGGTCAGCCCCAGCATTTT.

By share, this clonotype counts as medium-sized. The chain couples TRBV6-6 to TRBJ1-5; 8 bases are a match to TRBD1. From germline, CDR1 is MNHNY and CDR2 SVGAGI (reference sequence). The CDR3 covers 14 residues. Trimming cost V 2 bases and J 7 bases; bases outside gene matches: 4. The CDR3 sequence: CASSYQGAGQPQHF. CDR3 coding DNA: TGTGCCAGCAGTTACCAGGGGGCTGGACAGCCCCAGCATTTT.

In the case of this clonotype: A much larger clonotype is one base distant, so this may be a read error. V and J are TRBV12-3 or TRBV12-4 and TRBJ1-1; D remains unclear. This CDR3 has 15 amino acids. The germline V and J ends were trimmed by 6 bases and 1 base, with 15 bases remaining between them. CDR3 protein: CASRAEGSGNTEAFF. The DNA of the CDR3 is TGTGCCAGCAGAGCAGAGGGTTCGGGGAACACTGAAGCTTTCTTT.

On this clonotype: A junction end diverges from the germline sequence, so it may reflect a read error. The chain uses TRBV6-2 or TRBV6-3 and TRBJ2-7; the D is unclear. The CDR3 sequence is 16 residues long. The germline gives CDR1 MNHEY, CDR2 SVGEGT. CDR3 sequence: CASSYDLTSLSYEQYF. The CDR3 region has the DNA TGTGCCAGCAGTTACGACCTCACCTCGCTCTCCTACGAACAGTACTTC.

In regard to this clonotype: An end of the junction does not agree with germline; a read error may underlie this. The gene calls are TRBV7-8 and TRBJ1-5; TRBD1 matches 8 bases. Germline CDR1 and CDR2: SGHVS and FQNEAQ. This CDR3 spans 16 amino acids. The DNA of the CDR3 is TGTGCCAGCAGCCCTCGAACAGGGGGGAGCAATCTGCCCCAGCATTTT. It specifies CASSPRTGGSNLPQHF.

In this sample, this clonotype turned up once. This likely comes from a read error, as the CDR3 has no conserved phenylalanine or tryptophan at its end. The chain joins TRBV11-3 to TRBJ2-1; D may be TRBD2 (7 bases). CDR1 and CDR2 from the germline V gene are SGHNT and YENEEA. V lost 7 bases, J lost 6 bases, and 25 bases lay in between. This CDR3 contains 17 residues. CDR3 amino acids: CASNSRGARTVGNEQFL. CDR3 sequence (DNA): TGTGCCAGCAACTCCCGGGGGGCGCGGACCGTGGGCAATGAGCAGTTCTTA.

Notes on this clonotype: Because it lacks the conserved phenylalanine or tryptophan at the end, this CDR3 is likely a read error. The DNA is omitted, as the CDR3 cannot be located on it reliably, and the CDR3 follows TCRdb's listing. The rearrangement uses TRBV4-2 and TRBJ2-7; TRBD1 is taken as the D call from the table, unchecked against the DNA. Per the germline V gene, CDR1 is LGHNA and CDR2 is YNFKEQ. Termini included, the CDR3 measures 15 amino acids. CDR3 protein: CASNQDPRGRDEQCS.

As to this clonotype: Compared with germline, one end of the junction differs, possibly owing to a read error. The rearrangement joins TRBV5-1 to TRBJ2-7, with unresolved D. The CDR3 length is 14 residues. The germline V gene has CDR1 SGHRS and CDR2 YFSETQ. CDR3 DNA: TGCGCCAGCAGCTTGGCGTGGTTCCCCTACGAGCAGTATTTC. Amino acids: CASSLAWFPYEQYF.

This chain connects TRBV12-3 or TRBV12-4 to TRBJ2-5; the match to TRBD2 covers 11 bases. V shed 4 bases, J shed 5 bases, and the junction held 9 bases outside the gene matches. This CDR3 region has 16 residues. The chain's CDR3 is CASSSTSGRGGETQYF. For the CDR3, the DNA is TGTGCCAGCAGTTCCACTAGCGGGAGAGGCGGGGAGACCCAGTACTTC.

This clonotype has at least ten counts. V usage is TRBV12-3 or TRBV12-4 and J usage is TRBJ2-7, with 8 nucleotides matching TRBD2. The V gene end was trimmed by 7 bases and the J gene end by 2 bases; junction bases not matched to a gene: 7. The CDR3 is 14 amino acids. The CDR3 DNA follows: TGTGCCAGCACCAGAGCGGGAGCGACCTACGAGCAGTACTTC. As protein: CASTRAGATYEQYF.

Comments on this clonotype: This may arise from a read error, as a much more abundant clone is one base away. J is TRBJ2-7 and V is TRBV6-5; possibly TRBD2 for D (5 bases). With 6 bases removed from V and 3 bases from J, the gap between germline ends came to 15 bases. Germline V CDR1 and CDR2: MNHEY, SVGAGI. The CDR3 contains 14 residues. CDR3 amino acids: CASSAARGYYEQYF. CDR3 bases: TGTGCCAGCAGCGCGGCGCGAGGGTACTACGAGCAGTACTTC.

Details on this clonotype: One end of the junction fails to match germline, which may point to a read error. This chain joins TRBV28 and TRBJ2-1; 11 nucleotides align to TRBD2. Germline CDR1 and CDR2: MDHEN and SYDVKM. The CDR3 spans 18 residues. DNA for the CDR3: TGTGCCGGCAGGCCAACTACGGGACTAGCGGCTAACTACTATGAGCAGTTCTTC. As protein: CAGRPTTGLAANYYEQFF.

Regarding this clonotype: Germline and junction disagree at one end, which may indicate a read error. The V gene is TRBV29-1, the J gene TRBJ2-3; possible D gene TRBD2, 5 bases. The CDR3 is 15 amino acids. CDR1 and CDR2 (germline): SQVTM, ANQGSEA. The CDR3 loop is CSVEPTNGSTDTQYF. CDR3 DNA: TGCAGTGTTGAACCGACTAACGGGAGCACAGATACGCAGTATTTT.

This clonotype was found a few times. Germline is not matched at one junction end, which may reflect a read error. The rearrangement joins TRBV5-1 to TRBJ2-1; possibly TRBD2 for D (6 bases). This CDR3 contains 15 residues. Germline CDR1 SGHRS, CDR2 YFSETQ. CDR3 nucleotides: TGCGCCAGCAGCCCTCGGGACTCGCGCCACAATGAGCAGCTCTTC. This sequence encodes CASSPRDSRHNEQLF.

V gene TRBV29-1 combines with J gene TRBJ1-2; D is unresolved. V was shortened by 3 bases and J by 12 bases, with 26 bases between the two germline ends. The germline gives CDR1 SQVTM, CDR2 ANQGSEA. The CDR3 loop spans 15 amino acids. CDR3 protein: CSVEISQREGYGNTF. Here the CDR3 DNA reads TGCAGCGTTGAGATTTCCCAAAGGGAAGGCTACGGCAACACCTTC.

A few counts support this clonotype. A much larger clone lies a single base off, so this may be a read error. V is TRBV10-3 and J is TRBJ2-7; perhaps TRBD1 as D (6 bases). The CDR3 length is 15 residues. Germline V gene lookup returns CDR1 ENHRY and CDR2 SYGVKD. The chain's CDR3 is CAISEVAGGRYEPYF. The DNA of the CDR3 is TGTGCCATCAGTGAAGTTGCTGGGGGCCGCTACGAGCCGTACTTC.